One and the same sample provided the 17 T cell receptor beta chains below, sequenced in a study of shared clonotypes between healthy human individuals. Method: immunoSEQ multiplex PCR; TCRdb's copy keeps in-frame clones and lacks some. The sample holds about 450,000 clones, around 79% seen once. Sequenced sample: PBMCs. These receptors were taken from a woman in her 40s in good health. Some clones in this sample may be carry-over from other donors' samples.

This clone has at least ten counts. The CDR3 region is CASSPPLQGPNTEAFF. The CDR3 nucleotides read TGTGCCAGCTCACCACCCTTACAGGGACCGAACACTGAAGCTTTCTTT. V gene TRBV18 combines with J gene TRBJ1-1; TRBD1 might be the D (6 bases). The CDR3 totals 16 residues. V was pared by 0 bases and J by 1 base, with 12 bases between. From germline, CDR1 is KGHSH and CDR2 LQKENI.

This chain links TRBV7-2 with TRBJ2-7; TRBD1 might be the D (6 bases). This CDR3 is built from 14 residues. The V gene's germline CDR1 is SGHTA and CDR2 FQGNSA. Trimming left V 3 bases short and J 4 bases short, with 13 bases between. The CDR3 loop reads CASSLPGARYEQYF. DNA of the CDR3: TGTGCCAGCAGCTTGCCAGGGGCTAGGTACGAGCAGTACTTC. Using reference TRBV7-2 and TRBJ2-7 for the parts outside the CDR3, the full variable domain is GAGVSQSPSNKVTEKGKDVELRCDPISGHTALYWYRQSLGQGLEFLIYFQGNSAPDKSGLPSDRFSAERTGGSVSTLTIQRTQQEDSAVYLCASSLPGARYEQYFGPGTRLTVT.

The DNA for the CDR3 is TGCGCCAGCAGCCTCCGGGACAGGGGGGGACTCCAAGAGACCCAGTACTTC. Protein sequence: CASSLRDRGGLQETQYF. This rearrangement joins TRBV5-1 to TRBJ2-5; the match to TRBD1 covers 11 bases. The J segment lost 1 base and the V segment lost 4 bases, leaving 9 bases of the junction unmatched. Per germline, CDR1 SGHRS and CDR2 YFSETQ. CDR3 length: 17 residues. Full variable domain (missing parts from reference TRBV5-1 and TRBJ2-5): KAGVTQTPRYLIKTRGQQVTLSCSPISGHRSVSWYQQTPGQGLQFLFEYFSETQRNKGNFPGRFSGRQFSNSRSEMNVSTLELGDSALYLCASSLRDRGGLQETQYFGPGTRLLVL.

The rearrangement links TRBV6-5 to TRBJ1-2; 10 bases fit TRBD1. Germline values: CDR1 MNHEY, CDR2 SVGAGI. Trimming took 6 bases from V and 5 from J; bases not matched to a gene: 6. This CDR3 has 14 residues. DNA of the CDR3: TGTGCCAGCAGACGACAGGGGGCAGGGTATGGCTACACCTTC. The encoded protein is CASRRQGAGYGYTF.

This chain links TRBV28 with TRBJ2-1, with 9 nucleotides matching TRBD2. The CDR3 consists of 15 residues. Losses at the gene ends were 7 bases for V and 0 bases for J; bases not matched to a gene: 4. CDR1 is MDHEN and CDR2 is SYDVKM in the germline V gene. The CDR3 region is CASNTRGGSYNEQFF. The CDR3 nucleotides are TGTGCCAGCAACACGCGGGGGGGCTCCTACAATGAGCAGTTCTTC.

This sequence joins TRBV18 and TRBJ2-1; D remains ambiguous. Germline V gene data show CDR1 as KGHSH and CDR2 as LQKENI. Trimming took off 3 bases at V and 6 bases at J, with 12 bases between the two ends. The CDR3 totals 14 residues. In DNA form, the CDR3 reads TGTGCCAGCTCACCCTCCACAGAGACCAATGAGCAGTTCTTC. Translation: CASSPSTETNEQFF.

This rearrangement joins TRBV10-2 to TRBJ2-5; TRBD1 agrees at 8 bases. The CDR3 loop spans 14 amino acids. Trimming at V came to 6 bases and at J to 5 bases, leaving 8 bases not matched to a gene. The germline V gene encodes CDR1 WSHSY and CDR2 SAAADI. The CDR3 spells CASRETGAQETQYF. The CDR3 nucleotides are TGCGCCAGCAGAGAGACAGGGGCGCAGGAGACCCAGTACTTC.

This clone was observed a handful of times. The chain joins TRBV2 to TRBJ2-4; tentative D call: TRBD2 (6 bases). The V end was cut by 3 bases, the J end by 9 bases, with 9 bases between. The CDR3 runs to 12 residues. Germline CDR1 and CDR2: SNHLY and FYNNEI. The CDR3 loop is CASSEGLGIQYF. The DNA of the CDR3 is TGTGCCAGCAGTGAGGGACTTGGCATTCAGTACTTC.

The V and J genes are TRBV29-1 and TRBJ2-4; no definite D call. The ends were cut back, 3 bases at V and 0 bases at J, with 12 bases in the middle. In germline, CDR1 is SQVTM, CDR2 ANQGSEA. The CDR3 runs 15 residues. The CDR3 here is CSVEVRRLAKNIQYF. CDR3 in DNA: TGCAGCGTTGAGGTCAGGCGACTAGCCAAAAACATTCAGTACTTC.

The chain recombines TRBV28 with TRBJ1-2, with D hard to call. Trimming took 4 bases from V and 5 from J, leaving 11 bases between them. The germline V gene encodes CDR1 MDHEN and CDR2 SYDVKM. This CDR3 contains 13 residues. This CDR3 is CASSSGKTYGYTF. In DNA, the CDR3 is TGTGCCAGCAGTTCCGGGAAAACATATGGCTACACCTTC.

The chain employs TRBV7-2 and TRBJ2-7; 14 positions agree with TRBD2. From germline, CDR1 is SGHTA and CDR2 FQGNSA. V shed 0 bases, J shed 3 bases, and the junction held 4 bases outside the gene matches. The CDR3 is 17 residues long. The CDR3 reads CASSLARTSGGSYEQYF. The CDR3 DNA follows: TGTGCCAGCAGCTTAGCAAGGACTAGCGGGGGGAGCTACGAGCAGTACTTC.

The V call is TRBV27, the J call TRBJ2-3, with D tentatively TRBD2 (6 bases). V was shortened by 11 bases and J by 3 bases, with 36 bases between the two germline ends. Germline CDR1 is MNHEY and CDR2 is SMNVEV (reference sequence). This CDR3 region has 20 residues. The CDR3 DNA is TGTGCCGATCCTTTCACTAGCCCCACCCAACACGGTTTCGATACAGATACGCAGTATTTT. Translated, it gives CADPFTSPTQHGFDTDTQYF.

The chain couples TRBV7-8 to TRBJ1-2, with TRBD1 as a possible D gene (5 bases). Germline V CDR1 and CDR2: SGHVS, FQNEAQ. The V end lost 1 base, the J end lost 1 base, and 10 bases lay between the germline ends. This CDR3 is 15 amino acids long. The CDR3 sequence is CASSLGGSVNYGYTF. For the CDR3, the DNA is TGTGCCAGCAGCTTAGGGGGCAGCGTTAACTATGGCTACACCTTC.

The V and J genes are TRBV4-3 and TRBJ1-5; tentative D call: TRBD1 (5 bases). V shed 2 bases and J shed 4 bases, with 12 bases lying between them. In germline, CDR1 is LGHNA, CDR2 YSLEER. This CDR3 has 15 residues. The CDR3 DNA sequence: TGCGCCAGCAGCCAAAATAGGGGTTCGAATCAGCCCCAGCATTTT. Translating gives CASSQNRGSNQPQHF.

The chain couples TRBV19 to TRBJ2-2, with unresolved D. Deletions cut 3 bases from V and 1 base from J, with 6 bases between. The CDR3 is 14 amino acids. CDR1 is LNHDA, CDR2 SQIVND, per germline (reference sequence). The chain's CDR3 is CASSIGLNTGELFF. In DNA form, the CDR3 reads TGTGCCAGTAGTATTGGGCTGAACACCGGGGAGCTGTTTTTT.

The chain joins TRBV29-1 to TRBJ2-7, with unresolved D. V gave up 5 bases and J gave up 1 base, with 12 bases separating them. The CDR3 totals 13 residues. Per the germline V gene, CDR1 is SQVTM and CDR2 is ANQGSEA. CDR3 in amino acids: CSVTRKSSYEQYF. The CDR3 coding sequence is TGCAGCGTTACGAGGAAATCTTCCTACGAGCAGTACTTC.

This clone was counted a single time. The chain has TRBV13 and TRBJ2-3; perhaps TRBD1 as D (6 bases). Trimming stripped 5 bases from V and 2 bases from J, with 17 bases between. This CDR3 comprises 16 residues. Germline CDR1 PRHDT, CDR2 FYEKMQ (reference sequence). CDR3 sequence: CASSKTGQGFTDTQYF. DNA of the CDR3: TGTGCCAGCAGCAAGACGGGGCAGGGGTTCACAGATACGCAGTATTTT.